The clone carrying this T cell receptor (beta chain) occurred many times. Antigen unknown. Clones were read by immunoSEQ multiplex PCR, and TCRdb kept only the in-frame ones, dropping some. The sample holds 35,000 to 45,000 clones, and no clone turns up only once. The sample originates from a study of T cells after posttransplantation cyclophosphamide. Study results and limitations: Later blood repertoires were often dominated by clones from the donor CD8+ memory compartment. TRB clonality was highly associated with recipient CMV seropositivity and reactivation.

The sequenced sample consisted of PBMCs. The clonotype was recovered from a man aged 40-50 years in good health, CMV-negative, and a related stem cell transplant donor.

Here the CDR3 reads CASRAGANQPQHF. As DNA, the CDR3 is TGTGCCAGCAGGGCAGGGGCCAATCAGCCCCAGCATTTT. This chain uses TRBV7-8 with TRBJ1-5; D may be TRBD1 (6 bases). Deletions cut 6 bases from V and 3 bases from J, with 9 bases between. Germline V lookup: CDR1 SGHVS, CDR2 FQNEAQ. The CDR3 is 13 amino acids.